What follows are 10 T cell receptor beta chains derived from one specimen sequenced in a study of T-cell memory formation after mild COVID-19. MiXCR was run by TCRdb on the 5' RACE reads, yielding one entry per CDR3 protein. The data hold approximately 60,000 distinct CDR3 sequences, with about a tenth observed a single time. Sequencing was carried out using PBMCs or a T cell subset sorted from them (not recorded which). These receptors were obtained from a man between 18 and 35 years old who had mild COVID-19 (a few samples of this study predate the infection). Cell type and time point are not known.

This clonotype appeared a few times. The V and J genes are TRBV5-6 and TRBJ2-6; the D gene could be TRBD1 or TRBD2 (5 bases each). The V gene lost 5 bases and the J gene lost 0 bases, with 15 bases spanning the gap. There are 17 residues in the CDR3. Per germline, CDR1 SGHDT and CDR2 YYEEEE. The CDR3 DNA follows: TGTGCCAGCAGGAGGGGACCTGTACCCTCTGGGGCCAACGTCCTGACTTTC. Its translation is CASRRGPVPSGANVLTF.

Only a few counts were recorded for this clonotype. The chain recombines TRBV6-2 or TRBV6-3 with TRBJ2-2; 7 bases match TRBD1. V was clipped by 6 bases and J by 4 bases; unmatched bases: 17. In germline, CDR1 is MNHEY, CDR2 SVGEGT. This CDR3 has 18 amino acids. CDR3 coding DNA: TGTGCCAGCAGACCCCATCCCGTACAGGGGCCCACCACCGGGGAGCTGTTTTTT. It codes for CASRPHPVQGPTTGELFF.

This clonotype was recorded a few times. The V and J genes are TRBV11-1 and TRBJ2-3; D is tentatively TRBD1 or TRBD2 (5 bases each). CDR1 and CDR2 from the germline V gene are SGHAT and FQDESV (reference sequence). This CDR3 comprises 14 residues. V was trimmed by 5 bases and J by 4 bases, leaving 13 bases between them. CDR3 loop: CASSNQGAADTQYF. In DNA form, the CDR3 reads TGTGCCAGCAGCAACCAGGGAGCCGCAGATACGCAGTATTTT.

V usage is TRBV5-1 and J usage is TRBJ1-1; D gene ambiguous. The CDR3 contains 11 residues. Germline V gene data show CDR1 as SGHRS and CDR2 as YFSETQ. V lost 6 bases and J 12 bases, leaving 15 bases between the germline ends. The CDR3 reads CASNGSPGTFF. The CDR3 nucleotides are TGCGCCAGCAATGGGTCCCCGGGAACTTTCTTT.

This clonotype has at least ten counts. The chain links TRBV6-5 to TRBJ2-7; 10 bases line up with TRBD1. Germline assignment: CDR1 MNHEY and CDR2 SVGAGI. V was pared by 4 bases and J by 3 bases, with 6 bases of the junction left unmatched. CDR3 size: 15 residues. The CDR3: CASSSRDRGNYEQYF. The CDR3 region has the DNA TGTGCCAGCAGTTCCCGGGACAGGGGTAACTACGAGCAGTACTTC.

This clonotype was seen a few times. This chain joins TRBV20-1 and TRBJ2-3; a weak D match, TRBD2 (6 bases). The V gene's germline CDR1 is DFQATT and CDR2 SNEGSKA (reference sequence). The CDR3 sequence is 14 residues long. Trimming took off 2 bases at V and 1 base at J, with 10 bases between the two ends. CDR3 protein: CSARTRRGTDTQYF. CDR3 coding DNA: TGCAGTGCTAGAACACGGAGGGGCACAGATACGCAGTATTTT.

This clonotype has a count of ten or more. An end of the junction differs from the germline gene, which may be a read error. The V and J genes are TRBV12-3 or TRBV12-4 and TRBJ2-3; 11 positions agree with TRBD2. This CDR3 contains 15 residues. The CDR3 DNA is TGTGCCAGCAGTATAGCGGGGGGGCACGCAGATACGCAGTATTTT. Protein: CASSIAGGHADTQYF.

This chain connects TRBV6-5 to TRBJ2-3; TRBD2 aligns across 10 bases. There are 17 residues in the CDR3. The germline gives CDR1 MNHEY, CDR2 SVGAGI. Germline trimming cut 0 bases from V and 6 bases from J; bases unmatched to any gene: 9. The CDR3 DNA reads TGTGCCAGCAGTTACTCGAGCGGGGGGGCCCATGACGATACGCAGTATTTT. It encodes CASSYSSGGAHDDTQYF.

This clonotype turned up a few times. This chain links TRBV4-3 with TRBJ2-1, with D perhaps TRBD2 (6 bases). The CDR3 length is 13 residues. Trimming removed 3 bases at V and 13 bases at J, with 16 bases between. From germline, CDR1 is LGHNA and CDR2 YSLEER. The CDR3 protein is CASSHAGTARQFF. The CDR3 DNA reads as TGCGCCAGCAGCCACGCGGGGACTGCGCGTCAGTTCTTC.

The rearrangement uses TRBV4-3 and TRBJ1-1; no clear D. The CDR3 totals 14 residues. V lost 5 bases and J lost 1, with 11 bases in between. Germline V gene sequence: CDR1 LGHNA, CDR2 YSLEER. The CDR3 DNA sequence: TGCGCCAGCAGCAGCCACGGTGCGAACACTGAAGCTTTCTTT. It translates to CASSSHGANTEAFF.